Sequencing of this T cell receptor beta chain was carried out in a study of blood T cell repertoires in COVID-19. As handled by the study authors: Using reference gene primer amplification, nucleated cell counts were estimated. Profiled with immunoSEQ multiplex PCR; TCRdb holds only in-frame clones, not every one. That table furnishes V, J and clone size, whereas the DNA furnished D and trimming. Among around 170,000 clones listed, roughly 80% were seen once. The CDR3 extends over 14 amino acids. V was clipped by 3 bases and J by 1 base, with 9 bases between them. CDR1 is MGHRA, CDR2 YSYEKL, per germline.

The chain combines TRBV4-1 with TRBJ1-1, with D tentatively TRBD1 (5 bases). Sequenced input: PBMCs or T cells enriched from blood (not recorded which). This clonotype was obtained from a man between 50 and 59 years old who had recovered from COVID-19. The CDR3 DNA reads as TGCGCCAGCAGCCACATACAGGCGAACACTGAAGCTTTCTTT. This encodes CASSHIQANTEAFF.